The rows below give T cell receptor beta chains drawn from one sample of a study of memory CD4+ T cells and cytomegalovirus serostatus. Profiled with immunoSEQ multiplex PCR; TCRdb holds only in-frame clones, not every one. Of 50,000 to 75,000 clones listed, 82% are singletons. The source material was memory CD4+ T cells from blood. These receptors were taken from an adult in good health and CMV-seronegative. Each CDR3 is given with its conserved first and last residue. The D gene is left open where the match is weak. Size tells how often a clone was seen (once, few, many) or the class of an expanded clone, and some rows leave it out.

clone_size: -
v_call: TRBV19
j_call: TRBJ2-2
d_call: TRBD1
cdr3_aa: CASSRRTGDTGELFF
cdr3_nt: TGTGCCAGTAGTCGTCGGACAGGGGACACCGGGGAGCTGTTTTTT

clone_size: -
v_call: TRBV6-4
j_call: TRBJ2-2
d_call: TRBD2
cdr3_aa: CASKTSDTGTGELFF
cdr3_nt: TGTGCCAGCAAGACTAGCGATACGGGGACCGGGGAGCTGTTTTTT

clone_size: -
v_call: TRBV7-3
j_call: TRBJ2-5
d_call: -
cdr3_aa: CASSGGGGKTQYF
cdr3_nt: TGTGCCAGCAGCGGGGGTGGAGGAAAGACCCAGTACTTC

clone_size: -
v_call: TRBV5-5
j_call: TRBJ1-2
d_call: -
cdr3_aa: CASSLDRASYGYTF
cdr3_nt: TGTGCCAGCAGCTTGGACAGGGCGTCCTATGGCTACACCTTC

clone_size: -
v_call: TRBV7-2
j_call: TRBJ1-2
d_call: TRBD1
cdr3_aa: CASSPEGGAYGYTF
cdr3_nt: TGTGCCAGCAGCCCTGAAGGGGGCGCCTATGGCTACACCTTC

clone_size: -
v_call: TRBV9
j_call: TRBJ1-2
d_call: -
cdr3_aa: CASSAGGRTLGYTF
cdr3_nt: TGTGCCAGCAGCGCCGGGGGAAGGACCCTGGGCTACACCTTC

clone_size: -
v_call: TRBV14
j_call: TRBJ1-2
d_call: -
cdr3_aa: CASSQDVYGYTF
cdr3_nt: TGTGCCAGCAGCCAAGACGTATATGGCTACACCTTC

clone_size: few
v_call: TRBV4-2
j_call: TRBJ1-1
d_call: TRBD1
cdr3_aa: CASSQSDRDQAFF
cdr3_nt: TGTGCCAGCAGCCAATCGGACAGGGACCAAGCTTTCTTT

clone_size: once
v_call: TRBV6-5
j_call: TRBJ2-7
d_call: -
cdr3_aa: CASSYSRDRSSEQYF
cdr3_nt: TGTGCCAGCAGTTACTCGAGAGACAGGTCGTCCGAGCAGTACTTC

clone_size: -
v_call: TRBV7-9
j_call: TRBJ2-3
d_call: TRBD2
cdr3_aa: CASSLGASGGLSTDTQYF
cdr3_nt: TGTGCCAGCAGCTTAGGAGCTAGCGGGGGGCTCAGCACAGATACGCAGTATTTT

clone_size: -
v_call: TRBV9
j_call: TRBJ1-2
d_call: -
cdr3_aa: CASSGTGNGYGYTF
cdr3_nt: TGTGCCAGCAGCGGCACAGGGAATGGCTATGGCTACACCTTC

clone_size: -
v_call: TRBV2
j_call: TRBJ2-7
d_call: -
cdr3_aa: CASTREVSYEQYF
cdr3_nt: TGTGCCAGCACCCGAGAGGTCTCCTACGAGCAGTACTTC

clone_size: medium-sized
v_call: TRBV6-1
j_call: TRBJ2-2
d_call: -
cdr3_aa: CASSRNTGELFF
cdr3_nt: TGTGCCAGCAGTCGGAATACAGGGGAGCTGTTTTTT

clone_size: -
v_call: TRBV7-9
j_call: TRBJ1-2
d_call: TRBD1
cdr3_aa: CASSFEGQGGGYTF
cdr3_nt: TGTGCCAGCAGCTTCGAGGGACAGGGGGGAGGCTACACCTTC

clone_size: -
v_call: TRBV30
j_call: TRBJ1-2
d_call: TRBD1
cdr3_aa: CAWRTGTYGYTF
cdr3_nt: TGTGCCTGGAGGACAGGGACCTATGGCTACACCTTC

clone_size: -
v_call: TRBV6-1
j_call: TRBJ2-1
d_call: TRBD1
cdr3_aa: CASREARTGYRNEQFF
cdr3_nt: TGTGCCAGCAGGGAAGCCCGGACAGGGTATCGAAATGAGCAGTTCTTC

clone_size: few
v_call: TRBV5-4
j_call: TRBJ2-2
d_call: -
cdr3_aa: CASGVVGSPWELFF
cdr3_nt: TGTGCCAGCGGGGTGGTGGGGTCCCCCTGGGAGCTGTTTTTT

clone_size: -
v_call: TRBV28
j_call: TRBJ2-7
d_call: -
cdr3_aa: CASTLGVPPKQYF
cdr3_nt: TGTGCCAGCACGCTAGGGGTTCCCCCCAAGCAGTACTTC

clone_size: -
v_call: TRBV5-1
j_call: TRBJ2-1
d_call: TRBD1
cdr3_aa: CATSPRGQTYNEQFF
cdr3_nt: TGCGCCACCTCACCGAGGGGACAGACCTACAATGAGCAGTTCTTC

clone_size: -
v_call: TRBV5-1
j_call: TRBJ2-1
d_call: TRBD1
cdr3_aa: CASSVQQGTSYNEQFF
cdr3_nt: TGCGCCAGCAGCGTTCAACAGGGGACCTCCTACAATGAGCAGTTCTTC

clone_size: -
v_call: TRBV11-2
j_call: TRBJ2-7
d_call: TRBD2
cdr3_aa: CASSSLAGKTYEQYF
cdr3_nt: TGTGCCAGCAGCTCCCTAGCGGGTAAGACCTACGAGCAGTACTTC

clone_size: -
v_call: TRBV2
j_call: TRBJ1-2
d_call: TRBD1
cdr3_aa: CANRGRISYGYTF
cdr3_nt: TGTGCCAACAGGGGGCGCATCAGCTATGGCTACACCTTC

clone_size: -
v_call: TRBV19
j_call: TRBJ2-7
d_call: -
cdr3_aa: CASSTGSEQYF
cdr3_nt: TGTGCCAGTAGTACAGGGAGCGAGCAGTACTTC

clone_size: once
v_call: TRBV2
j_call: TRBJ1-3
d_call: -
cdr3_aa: CASSDQGSLANTIYF
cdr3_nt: TGTGCCAGCAGTGACCAAGGGTCCCTTGCAAACACCATATATTTT

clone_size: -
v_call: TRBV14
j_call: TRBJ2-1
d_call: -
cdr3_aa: CASSQQTAYNEQFF
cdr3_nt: TGTGCCAGCAGCCAGCAAACAGCTTACAATGAGCAGTTCTTC

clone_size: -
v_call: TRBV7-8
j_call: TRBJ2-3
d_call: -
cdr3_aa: CASSPADSRRDGTQYF
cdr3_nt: TGTGCCAGCAGCCCAGCAGACTCCCGGAGGGACGGTACGCAGTATTTT

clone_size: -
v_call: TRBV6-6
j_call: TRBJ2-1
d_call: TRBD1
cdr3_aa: CASRPRQGYNEQFF
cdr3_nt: TGTGCCAGCAGGCCCCGACAGGGTTACAATGAGCAGTTCTTC

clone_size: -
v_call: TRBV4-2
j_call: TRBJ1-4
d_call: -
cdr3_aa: CASSQGAGTNEKLFF
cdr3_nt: TGTGCCAGCAGCCAAGGTGCGGGAACTAATGAAAAACTGTTTTTT

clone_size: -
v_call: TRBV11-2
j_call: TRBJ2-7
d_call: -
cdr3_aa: CASSRLGDYEQYF
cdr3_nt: TGTGCCAGCAGTAGACTAGGTGACTACGAGCAGTACTTC

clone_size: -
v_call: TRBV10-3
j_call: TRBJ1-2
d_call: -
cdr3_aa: CAISAPDKGYGYTF
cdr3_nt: TGTGCCATCAGTGCCCCGGACAAAGGCTATGGCTACACCTTC

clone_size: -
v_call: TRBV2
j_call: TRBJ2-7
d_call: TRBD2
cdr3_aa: CASSSGGEQYF
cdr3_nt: TGTGCCAGCAGTTCGGGGGGAGAGCAGTACTTC

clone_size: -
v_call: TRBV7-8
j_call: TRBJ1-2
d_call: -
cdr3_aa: CASSQGAVKGEGYTF
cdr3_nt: TGTGCCAGCAGCCAAGGGGCGGTTAAAGGGGAAGGCTACACCTTC

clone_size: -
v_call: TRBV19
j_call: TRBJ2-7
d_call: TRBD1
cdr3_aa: CASSTQDRGWGEQYF
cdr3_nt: TGTGCCAGTAGTACCCAAGACAGGGGATGGGGCGAGCAGTACTTC

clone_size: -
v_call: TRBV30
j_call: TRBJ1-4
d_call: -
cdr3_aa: CAWSLKRREKLFF
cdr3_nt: TGTGCCTGGAGTCTCAAGAGACGAGAAAAACTGTTTTTT

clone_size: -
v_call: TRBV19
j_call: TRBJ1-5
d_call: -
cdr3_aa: CASSIGWGQPQHF
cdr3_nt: TGTGCCAGTAGTATAGGGTGGGGACAGCCCCAGCATTTT

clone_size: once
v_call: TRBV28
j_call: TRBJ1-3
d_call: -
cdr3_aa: CASSLSAGFDTIYF
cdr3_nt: TGTGCCAGCAGTTTATCGGCAGGTTTTGACACCATATATTTT

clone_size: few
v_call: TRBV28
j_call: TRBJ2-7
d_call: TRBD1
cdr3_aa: CASSPGTESTYEQYF
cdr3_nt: TGTGCCAGCAGCCCCGGGACAGAGTCGACCTACGAGCAGTACTTC

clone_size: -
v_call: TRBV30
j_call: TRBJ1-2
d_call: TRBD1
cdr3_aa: CAWSGDRRYGYTF
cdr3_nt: TGTGCCTGGAGTGGGGACAGGCGGTATGGCTACACCTTC

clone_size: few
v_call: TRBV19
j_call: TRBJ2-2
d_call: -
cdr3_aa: CASTRGSYSGELFF
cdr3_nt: TGTGCCAGTACCCGGGGTTCCTACTCCGGGGAGCTGTTTTTT

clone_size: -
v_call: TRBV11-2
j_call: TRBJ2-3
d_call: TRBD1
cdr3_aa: CASSLTRQGRTDTQYF
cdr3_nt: TGTGCCAGCAGCTTAACCCGACAGGGGCGGACAGATACGCAGTATTTT

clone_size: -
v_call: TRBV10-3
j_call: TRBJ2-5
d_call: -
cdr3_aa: CAISAQQETQYF
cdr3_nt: TGTGCCATCAGTGCACAGCAAGAGACCCAGTACTTC

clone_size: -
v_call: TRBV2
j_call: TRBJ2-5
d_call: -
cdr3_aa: CASSEGGRGTQYF
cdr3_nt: TGTGCCAGCAGTGAAGGGGGCCGGGGGACCCAGTACTTC

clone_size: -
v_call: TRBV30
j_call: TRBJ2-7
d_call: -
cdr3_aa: CAWSLAVGEQYF
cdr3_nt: TGTGCCTGGAGTTTGGCAGTGGGCGAGCAGTACTTC

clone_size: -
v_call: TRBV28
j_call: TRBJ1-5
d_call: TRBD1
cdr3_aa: CASNPGGTGDWQPQHF
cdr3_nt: TGTGCCAGCAACCCGGGGGGGACAGGGGATTGGCAGCCCCAGCATTTT

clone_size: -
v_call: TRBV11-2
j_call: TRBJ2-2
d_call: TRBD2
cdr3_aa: CASSHRSGRGTGELFF
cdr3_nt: TGTGCCAGCAGCCACAGGAGCGGGAGAGGGACCGGGGAGCTGTTTTTT

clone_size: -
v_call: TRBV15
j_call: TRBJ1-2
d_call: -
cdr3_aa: CATRRVGGTIIPGGYTF
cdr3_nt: TGTGCCACCAGAAGAGTGGGAGGGACCATTATACCTGGGGGCTACACCTTC

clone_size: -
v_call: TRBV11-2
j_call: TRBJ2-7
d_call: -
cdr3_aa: CASSLDLGTYEQYF
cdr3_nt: TGTGCCAGCAGCTTAGATTTGGGAACCTACGAGCAGTACTTC

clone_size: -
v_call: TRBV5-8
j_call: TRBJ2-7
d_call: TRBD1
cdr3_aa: CASSRGGYSYEQYF
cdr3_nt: TGTGCCAGCAGCCGAGGGGGCTACTCCTACGAGCAGTACTTC

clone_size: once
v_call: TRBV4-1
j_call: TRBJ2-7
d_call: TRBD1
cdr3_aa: CASSQPQGAYEQYF
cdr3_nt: TGCGCCAGCAGCCAACCACAGGGGGCCTACGAGCAGTACTTC

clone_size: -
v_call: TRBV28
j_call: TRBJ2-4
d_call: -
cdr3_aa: CASSATSLAKNIQYF
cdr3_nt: TGTGCCAGCAGTGCGACATCTCTAGCCAAAAACATTCAGTACTTC

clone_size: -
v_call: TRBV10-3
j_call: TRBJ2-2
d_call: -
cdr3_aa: CAISESTAGRAGELFF
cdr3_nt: TGTGCCATCAGTGAGTCGACGGCAGGACGCGCCGGGGAGCTGTTTTTT

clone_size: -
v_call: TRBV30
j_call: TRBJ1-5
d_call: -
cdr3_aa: CAWSPRGRGPNQPQHF
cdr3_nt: TGTGCCTGGAGTCCCCGGGGCAGGGGTCCCAATCAGCCCCAGCATTTT

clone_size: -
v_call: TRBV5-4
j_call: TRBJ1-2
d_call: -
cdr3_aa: CASSLGPSRGYTF
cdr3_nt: TGTGCCAGCAGCTTGGGGCCTTCACGGGGCTACACCTTC